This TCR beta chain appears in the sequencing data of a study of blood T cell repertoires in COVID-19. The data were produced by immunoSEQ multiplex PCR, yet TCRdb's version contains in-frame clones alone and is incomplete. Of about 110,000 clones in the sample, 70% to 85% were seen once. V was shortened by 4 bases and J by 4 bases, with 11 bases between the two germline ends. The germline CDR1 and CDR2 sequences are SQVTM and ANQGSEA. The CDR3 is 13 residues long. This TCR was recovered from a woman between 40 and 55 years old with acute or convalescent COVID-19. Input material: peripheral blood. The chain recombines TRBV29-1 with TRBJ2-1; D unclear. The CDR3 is CSVALSLYNEQFF. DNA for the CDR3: TGCAGCGTTGCACTGAGTTTGTACAATGAGCAGTTCTTC.